These T cell receptor beta chains were read from a single sample in a study of blood T cell repertoires in COVID-19. Here immunoSEQ multiplex PCR was the method, and the copy in TCRdb shows in-frame clones only, minus some. The sample includes 250,000 to 300,000 clones, approximately 80% seen only once; the top ten take roughly 4.7%. Sequencing input: PBMCs or T cells enriched from blood (not recorded which). These receptors were obtained from a man aged 35 to 55 who had been exposed to COVID-19. Both conserved end residues are part of each CDR3. A D gene is named only where the DNA matches it firmly. Some rows mark clone size as missing; the rest say once, few, many or name a class of expanded clone.

clone size: -; D gene: -; CDR3 length: 14; V gene: TRBV9; J gene: TRBJ2-1; CDR3 protein: CASSLRQTNNEQFF
clone size: once; D gene: -; CDR3 length: 13; V gene: TRBV30; J gene: TRBJ2-7; CDR3 protein: CAWGDGVGYEQYF
clone size: -; D gene: TRBD2; CDR3 length: 17; V gene: TRBV7-3; J gene: TRBJ2-2; CDR3 protein: CASSFSLGTSPPGELFF
clone size: -; D gene: -; CDR3 length: 11; V gene: TRBV12-3/TRBV12-4; J gene: TRBJ2-7; CDR3 protein: CASKRFGEQYF
clone size: -; D gene: -; CDR3 length: 14; V gene: TRBV11-1; J gene: TRBJ2-3; CDR3 protein: CASSLGGRTDTQYF
clone size: -; D gene: -; CDR3 length: 13; V gene: TRBV28; J gene: TRBJ1-1; CDR3 protein: CASSLRPRTEAFF
clone size: -; D gene: TRBD1; CDR3 length: 16; V gene: TRBV3-1/TRBV3-2; J gene: TRBJ1-5; CDR3 protein: CASSQDLGTGSQPQHF
clone size: few; D gene: TRBD2; CDR3 length: 17; V gene: TRBV19; J gene: TRBJ2-7; CDR3 protein: CASSIDVRLAGLDEQYF
clone size: -; D gene: TRBD2; CDR3 length: 15; V gene: TRBV11-3; J gene: TRBJ2-5; CDR3 protein: CASSYGTSLQETQYF
clone size: -; D gene: -; CDR3 length: 14; V gene: TRBV30; J gene: TRBJ1-5; CDR3 protein: CAWTFSGDYQPQHF
clone size: -; D gene: -; CDR3 length: 15; V gene: TRBV27; J gene: TRBJ2-3; CDR3 protein: CASSLSSRGADTQYF
clone size: -; D gene: TRBD1; CDR3 length: 15; V gene: TRBV5-4; J gene: TRBJ1-2; CDR3 protein: CASSPGQGAVSGYTF
clone size: -; D gene: TRBD1; CDR3 length: 14; V gene: TRBV5-1; J gene: TRBJ2-7; CDR3 protein: CASSRRDRMSEQYF
clone size: -; D gene: -; CDR3 length: 11; V gene: TRBV20-1; J gene: TRBJ2-7; CDR3 protein: CSAMKADEQYF
clone size: -; D gene: TRBD1; CDR3 length: 16; V gene: TRBV7-6; J gene: TRBJ1-4; CDR3 protein: CASSLGGGVVSEKLFF
clone size: -; D gene: TRBD2; CDR3 length: 16; V gene: TRBV12-5; J gene: TRBJ2-4; CDR3 protein: CASGLRAGVAKNIQYF
clone size: -; D gene: TRBD2; CDR3 length: 14; V gene: TRBV7-9; J gene: TRBJ2-1; CDR3 protein: CASTQREPWNEQFF
clone size: -; D gene: -; CDR3 length: 13; V gene: TRBV12-3/TRBV12-4; J gene: TRBJ2-1; CDR3 protein: CASSLNVGGEQFF
clone size: -; D gene: -; CDR3 length: 13; V gene: TRBV9; J gene: TRBJ1-2; CDR3 protein: CASSAGFNYGYTF
clone size: -; D gene: -; CDR3 length: 14; V gene: TRBV6-5; J gene: TRBJ1-5; CDR3 protein: CASIRAGGNQPQHF
clone size: -; D gene: -; CDR3 length: 16; V gene: TRBV4-2; J gene: TRBJ2-7; CDR3 protein: CASSQGIAADSYEQYF
clone size: -; D gene: TRBD2; CDR3 length: 15; V gene: TRBV3-1/TRBV3-2; J gene: TRBJ2-5; CDR3 protein: CASSPGLVGRETQYF
clone size: -; D gene: -; CDR3 length: 13; V gene: TRBV30; J gene: TRBJ1-5; CDR3 protein: CAWRKGRSQPQHF
clone size: -; D gene: -; CDR3 length: 14; V gene: TRBV30; J gene: TRBJ1-2; CDR3 protein: CAWRTGTRNYGYTF
clone size: -; D gene: TRBD1; CDR3 length: 14; V gene: TRBV24-1; J gene: TRBJ2-7; CDR3 protein: CATSDGDRTREQYF
clone size: -; D gene: -; CDR3 length: 12; V gene: TRBV7-9; J gene: TRBJ2-1; CDR3 protein: CAILWRGREQFF
clone size: -; D gene: TRBD1; CDR3 length: 14; V gene: TRBV2; J gene: TRBJ2-7; CDR3 protein: CASRRDGTGYEQYF
clone size: -; D gene: -; CDR3 length: 13; V gene: TRBV12-3/TRBV12-4; J gene: TRBJ2-7; CDR3 protein: CASSRTTSSEQYF
clone size: -; D gene: -; CDR3 length: 13; V gene: TRBV29-1; J gene: TRBJ1-1; CDR3 protein: CSGEGSLNTEAFF
clone size: -; D gene: -; CDR3 length: 14; V gene: TRBV5-1; J gene: TRBJ1-1; CDR3 protein: CASSLGQMNTEAFF
clone size: -; D gene: TRBD2; CDR3 length: 16; V gene: TRBV30; J gene: TRBJ2-6; CDR3 protein: CAWSRGGPAGANVLTF
clone size: -; D gene: -; CDR3 length: 14; V gene: TRBV3-1/TRBV3-2; J gene: TRBJ2-7; CDR3 protein: CASSQAGSAYEQYF
clone size: -; D gene: -; CDR3 length: 12; V gene: TRBV7-9; J gene: TRBJ2-7; CDR3 protein: CASSFSVDEQYF
clone size: -; D gene: -; CDR3 length: 13; V gene: TRBV11-2; J gene: TRBJ2-2; CDR3 protein: CASSLVGTGELFF
clone size: -; D gene: -; CDR3 length: 13; V gene: TRBV6-5; J gene: TRBJ2-5; CDR3 protein: CASTADTQETQYF
clone size: -; D gene: TRBD2; CDR3 length: 20; V gene: TRBV18; J gene: TRBJ2-6; CDR3 protein: CASSPRTSGRSLSGANVLTF
clone size: -; D gene: -; CDR3 length: 16; V gene: TRBV2; J gene: TRBJ1-1; CDR3 protein: CASSEWIQPLNTEAFF
clone size: -; D gene: -; CDR3 length: 15; V gene: TRBV13; J gene: TRBJ1-2; CDR3 protein: CASSLQGRSNYGYTF
clone size: once; D gene: TRBD2; CDR3 length: 15; V gene: TRBV19; J gene: TRBJ2-1; CDR3 protein: CASSTSGSIFNEQFF
clone size: -; D gene: TRBD1; CDR3 length: 16; V gene: TRBV5-1; J gene: TRBJ2-1; CDR3 protein: CASSVSGQGSLGGQFF
clone size: few; D gene: TRBD1; CDR3 length: 15; V gene: TRBV24-1; J gene: TRBJ1-2; CDR3 protein: CATSAGTGGAGGYTF
clone size: -; D gene: TRBD1; CDR3 length: 14; V gene: TRBV18; J gene: TRBJ1-1; CDR3 protein: CASSQDRGYTEAFF
clone size: -; D gene: TRBD1; CDR3 length: 17; V gene: TRBV7-9; J gene: TRBJ1-1; CDR3 protein: CASSLEVVRQGNTEAFF
clone size: few; D gene: -; CDR3 length: 13; V gene: TRBV7-3; J gene: TRBJ2-1; CDR3 protein: CASSLTGWNEQFF
clone size: -; D gene: -; CDR3 length: 13; V gene: TRBV19; J gene: TRBJ1-2; CDR3 protein: CASSPTGNYGYTF
clone size: few; D gene: TRBD1; CDR3 length: 19; V gene: TRBV18; J gene: TRBJ1-1; CDR3 protein: CASSQIYRGSLSTNTEAFF
clone size: -; D gene: -; CDR3 length: 13; V gene: TRBV14; J gene: TRBJ1-5; CDR3 protein: CASSQDRNQPQHF
clone size: once; D gene: TRBD1; CDR3 length: 14; V gene: TRBV5-1; J gene: TRBJ2-4; CDR3 protein: CASSYRDRQNIQYF
clone size: once; D gene: -; CDR3 length: 13; V gene: TRBV12-3/TRBV12-4; J gene: TRBJ2-7; CDR3 protein: CASSLGPSYEQYF
clone size: -; D gene: TRBD2; CDR3 length: 15; V gene: TRBV11-2; J gene: TRBJ2-1; CDR3 protein: CASSLKLAGYNEQFF
clone size: -; D gene: -; CDR3 length: 14; V gene: TRBV11-3; J gene: TRBJ1-1; CDR3 protein: CASSLAEKTTEAFF
clone size: -; D gene: -; CDR3 length: 17; V gene: TRBV6-1; J gene: TRBJ2-2; CDR3 protein: CASSEKPPLLAPGELFF
clone size: -; D gene: TRBD2; CDR3 length: 12; V gene: TRBV29-1; J gene: TRBJ2-1; CDR3 protein: CSVEREGDEQFF